Here is one TCR beta chain with its context. As yet, its antigen is unknown. Each sample yielded at least 6 micrograms of PBMC total RNA. This sample is drawn from a study of blood T cells in healthy people across ages. Primers used in a second PCR of about 7 to 11 cycles were a sample-barcoded 5' primer and a J-beta primer mix. Each cDNA was tagged by a template-switch adaptor containing 12 random nucleotides. Each CDR3 protein gets one entry after TCRdb re-called the 5' RACE reads with MiXCR. The table includes around 1,900,000 distinct CDR3 sequences, approximately 40% detected once. General study findings and limits: Among long-lived donors, naive CD4+ cells were more numerous and diversity higher than in aged donors.

With V trimmed by 6 bases and J by 0 bases, 9 bases remained unmatched. The CDR3 runs to 17 residues. Sequenced: blood. This receptor was identified in a human donor in good health. The rearrangement uses TRBV12-3 or TRBV12-4 and TRBJ2-2; 8 positions match TRBD2. The CDR3 is CASRALLAAPNTGELFF. As DNA, the CDR3 is TGTGCCAGCAGAGCCCTACTAGCGGCCCCGAACACCGGGGAGCTGTTTTTT.